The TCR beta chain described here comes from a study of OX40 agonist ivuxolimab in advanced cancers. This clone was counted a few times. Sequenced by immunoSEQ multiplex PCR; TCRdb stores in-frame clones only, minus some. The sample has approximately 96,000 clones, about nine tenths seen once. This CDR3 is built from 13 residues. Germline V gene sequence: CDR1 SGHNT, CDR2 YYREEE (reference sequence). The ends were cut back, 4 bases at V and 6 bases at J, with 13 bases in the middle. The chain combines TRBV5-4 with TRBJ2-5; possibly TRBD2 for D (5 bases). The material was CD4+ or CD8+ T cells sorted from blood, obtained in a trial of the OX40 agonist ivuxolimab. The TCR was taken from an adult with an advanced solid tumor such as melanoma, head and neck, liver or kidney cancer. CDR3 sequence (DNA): TGTGCCAGCAGCCCTGGGAGCAGGCAGACCCAGTACTTC. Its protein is CASSPGSRQTQYF.